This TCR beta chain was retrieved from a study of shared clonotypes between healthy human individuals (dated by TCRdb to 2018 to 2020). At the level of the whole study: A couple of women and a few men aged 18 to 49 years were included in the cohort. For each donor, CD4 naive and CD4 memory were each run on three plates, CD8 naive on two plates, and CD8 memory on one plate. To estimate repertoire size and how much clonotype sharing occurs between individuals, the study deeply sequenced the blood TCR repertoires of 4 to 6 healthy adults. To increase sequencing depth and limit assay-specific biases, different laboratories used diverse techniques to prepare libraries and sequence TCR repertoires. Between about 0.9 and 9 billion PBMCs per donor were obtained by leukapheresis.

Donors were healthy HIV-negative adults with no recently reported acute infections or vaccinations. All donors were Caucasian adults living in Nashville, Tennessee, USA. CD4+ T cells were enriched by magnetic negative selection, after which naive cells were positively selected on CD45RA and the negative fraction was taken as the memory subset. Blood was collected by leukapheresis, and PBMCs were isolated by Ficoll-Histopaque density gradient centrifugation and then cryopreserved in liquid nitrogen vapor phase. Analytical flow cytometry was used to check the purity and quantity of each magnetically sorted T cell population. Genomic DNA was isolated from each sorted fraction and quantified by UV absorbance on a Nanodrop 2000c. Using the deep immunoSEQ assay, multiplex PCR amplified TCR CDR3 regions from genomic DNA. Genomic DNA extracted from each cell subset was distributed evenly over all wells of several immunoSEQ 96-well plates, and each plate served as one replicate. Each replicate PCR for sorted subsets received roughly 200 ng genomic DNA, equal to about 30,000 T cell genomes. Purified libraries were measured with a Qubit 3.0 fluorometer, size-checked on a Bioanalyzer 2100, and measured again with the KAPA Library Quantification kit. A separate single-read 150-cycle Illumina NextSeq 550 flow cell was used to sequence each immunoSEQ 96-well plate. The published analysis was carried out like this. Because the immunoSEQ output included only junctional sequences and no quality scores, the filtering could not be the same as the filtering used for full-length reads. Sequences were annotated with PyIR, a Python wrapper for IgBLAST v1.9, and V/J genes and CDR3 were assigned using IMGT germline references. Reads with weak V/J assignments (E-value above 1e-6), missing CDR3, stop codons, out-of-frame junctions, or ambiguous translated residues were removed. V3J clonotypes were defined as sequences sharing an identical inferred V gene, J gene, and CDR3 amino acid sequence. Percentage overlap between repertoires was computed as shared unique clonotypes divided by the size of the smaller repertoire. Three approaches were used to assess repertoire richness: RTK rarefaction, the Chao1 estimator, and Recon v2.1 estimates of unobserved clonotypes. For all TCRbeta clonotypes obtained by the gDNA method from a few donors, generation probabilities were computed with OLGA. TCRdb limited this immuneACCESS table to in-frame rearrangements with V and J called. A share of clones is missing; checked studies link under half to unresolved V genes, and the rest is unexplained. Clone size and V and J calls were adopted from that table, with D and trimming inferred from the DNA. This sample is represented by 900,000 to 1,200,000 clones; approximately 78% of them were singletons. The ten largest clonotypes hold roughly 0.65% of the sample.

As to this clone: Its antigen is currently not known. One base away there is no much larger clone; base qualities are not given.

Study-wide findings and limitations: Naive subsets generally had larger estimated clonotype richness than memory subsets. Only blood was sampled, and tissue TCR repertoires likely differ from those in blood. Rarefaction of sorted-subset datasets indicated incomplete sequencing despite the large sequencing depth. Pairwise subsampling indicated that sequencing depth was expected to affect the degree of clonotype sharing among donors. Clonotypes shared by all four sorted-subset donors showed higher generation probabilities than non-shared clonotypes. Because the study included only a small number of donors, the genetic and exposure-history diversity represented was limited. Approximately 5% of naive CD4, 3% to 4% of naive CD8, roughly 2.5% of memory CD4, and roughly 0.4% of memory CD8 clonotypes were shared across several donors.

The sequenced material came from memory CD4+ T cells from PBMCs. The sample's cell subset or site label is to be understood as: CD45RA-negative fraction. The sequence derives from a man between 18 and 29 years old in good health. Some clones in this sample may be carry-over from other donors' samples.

The CDR3 protein: CASSDSSGGPDTQYF. The sequence in DNA is TGTGCCAGCAGTGACTCTAGCGGAGGCCCAGATACGCAGTATTTT. Recombination linked TRBV6-4 to TRBJ2-3, with TRBD2 as a weak D call on 6 bases. The germline V gene sets CDR1 to MRHNA and CDR2 to SNTAGT. V was cut back by 0 bases and J by 4 bases, leaving a gap of 11 bases between them. From cysteine to phenylalanine, the CDR3 is 15 amino acids long. The only DNA kept is the CDR3, 45 bases in frame from the first base.